Sequencing of this T cell receptor (beta chain) was carried out in a study of monozygotic twins with inflammatory bowel disease. Study observations and caveats: The study supported no single strong signal or clonotype linked to IBD.

Blood samples of approximately 2.7 ml were drawn from every donor. T cells were not sorted, and total RNA was isolated straight from whole blood. Germline values: CDR1 MGHRA, CDR2 YSYEKL. CDR3 size: 15 residues. Template switching appended UMIs that held a 6-nucleotide sample barcode. TCRdb reprocessed the 5' RACE reads, keeping one entry per CDR3 protein, no DNA. The sample's table shows around 450,000 distinct CDR3 sequences. For this clonotype: Its target is not known.

V is TRBV4-1 and J is TRBJ2-7; TCRdb proposes TRBD2, but this gene call is untestable without DNA. This TCR was sampled from a human donor with ulcerative colitis or Crohn's disease, or a healthy co-twin of an affected twin (not recorded which). Sequencing was done on a sample of blood. The CDR3 spells CASSQALRGDYEQYF.